This passage covers 28 T cell receptor beta chains from one sample sequenced in a study of cytomegalovirus exposure and HLA in healthy donors. This PCR relied on a set of 60 Vbeta primers and 13 Jbeta primers. TCRdb's table, derived via immunoSEQ multiplex PCR, lists solely in-frame clones and lacks some. The sample lists more than 100,000 clones; 60% to 80% were seen once. The sample was PBMCs. The receptors here all came from a man aged 45-65 years in good health and CMV-seropositive.

The V and J genes are TRBV15 and TRBJ1-1; D is unresolved. V lost 0 bases and J 8 bases, leaving 16 bases between the germline ends. This CDR3 comprises 15 residues. The germline V gene has CDR1 LNHNV and CDR2 YYDKDF (reference sequence). The CDR3 region has the DNA TGTGCCACCAGCAGAGAGGCCAGGTTACACGAGGAAGCTTTCTTT. It translates to CATSREARLHEEAFF.

This rearrangement joins TRBV15 to TRBJ2-3; D is undetermined. Trimming left V 0 bases short and J 6 bases short, with 10 bases between. The CDR3 has 14 residues. The germline CDR1 and CDR2 sequences are LNHNV and YYDKDF (reference sequence). Here the CDR3 DNA reads TGTGCCACCAGCAGAGATCGAGGCTGGGATACGCAGTATTTT. Its translation: CATSRDRGWDTQYF.

The chain's CDR3 is CASNVAGGGDTQYF. The DNA of the CDR3 is TGTGCCAGCAACGTAGCGGGAGGGGGGGATACGCAGTATTTT. The chain has TRBV5-4 and TRBJ2-3, with 11 bases aligning to TRBD2. Germline V gene data show CDR1 as SGHNT and CDR2 as YYREEE (reference sequence). The CDR3 runs 14 residues. V shed 6 bases and J 6 bases; nucleotides not matched to a gene: 6.

This chain joins TRBV5-4 and TRBJ2-7; TRBD2 matches 8 bases. The CDR3 is 16 residues long. Germline V gene data show CDR1 as SGHNT and CDR2 as YYREEE (reference sequence). The trim removed 5 bases at V and 6 bases at J, leaving 16 bases unmatched. The CDR3 is CASSSPTSVVGSEQYF. The CDR3 DNA is TGTGCCAGCAGTTCTCCGACTAGCGTCGTTGGAAGCGAGCAGTACTTC.

This clone was detected only once. The same CDR3 can be traced to other DNA sequences in this sample. CDR3 loop: CAWSTGTGRSSQYF. The CDR3 region has the DNA TGTGCCTGGAGTACAGGGACAGGGAGGTCGTCCCAGTACTTC. The chain combines TRBV30 with TRBJ2-5; 9 bases are shared with TRBD1. The germline CDR1 and CDR2 sequences are GTSNPN and SVGIG (reference sequence). The J segment lost 9 bases and the V segment lost 2 bases, leaving 10 bases of the junction unmatched. CDR3 length: 14 residues.

CDR3 residues: CASSQDLSGGYTF. The CDR3 coding sequence is TGCGCCAGCAGCCAAGACCTCTCGGGTGGCTACACCTTC. The chain employs TRBV4-1 and TRBJ1-2, with no clear D. The CDR3 length is 13 residues. The germline V gene has CDR1 MGHRA and CDR2 YSYEKL. Trimming stripped 0 bases from V and 7 bases from J, with 9 bases between.

This chain links TRBV4-2 with TRBJ2-3; D perhaps matches TRBD2 (6 bases). CDR3 length: 15 residues. The germline V gene has CDR1 LGHNA and CDR2 YNFKEQ. Trimming took 1 base from V and 3 from J, leaving 11 bases between them. As DNA, the CDR3 is TGTGCCAGCAGCCAAGCTATCCGGGGGACAGATACGCAGTATTTT. Its translation is CASSQAIRGTDTQYF.

This chain's CDR3 is CASSVGTSQETQYF. CDR3 sequence (DNA): TGTGCCAGCAGCGTAGGGACTAGCCAGGAGACCCAGTACTTC. This rearrangement joins TRBV9 to TRBJ2-5; 8 positions match TRBD2. V was pared by 0 bases and J by 5 bases, with 3 bases of the junction left unmatched. Germline V gene lookup returns CDR1 SGDLS and CDR2 YYNGEE. The CDR3 length is 14 residues.

J is TRBJ1-2 and V is TRBV6-1; a possible D gene is TRBD1 (5 bases). The CDR3 length is 12 residues. Deletions cut 11 bases from V and 3 bases from J, with 13 bases between. The germline V gene encodes CDR1 MNHNS and CDR2 SASEGT. As DNA, the CDR3 is TGTGCCGTGGGGGGGGGTGACTATGGCTACACCTTC. Translating gives CAVGGGDYGYTF.

This clone has just a few counts. This rearrangement joins TRBV28 to TRBJ1-2; TRBD1 matches at 8 bases. This CDR3 is 16 amino acids long. J gave up 7 bases and V 3 bases, and 13 bases lay outside the gene matches. The germline V gene has CDR1 MDHEN and CDR2 SYDVKM. The CDR3, as DNA: TGTGCCAGCAGTTTGTTTACACAGGGGGTAGGGGGTGGCTACACCTTC. It is translated as CASSLFTQGVGGGYTF.

The chain carries TRBV5-4 and TRBJ1-2; D is possibly TRBD1 (5 bases). The CDR3 spans 16 residues. V lost 0 bases and J lost 8, with 20 bases in between. Germline-derived CDR1 and CDR2 are SGHNT and YYREEE (reference sequence). In DNA, the CDR3 is TGTGCCAGCAGCTTGGATGGGGGAGGAGGGCCCGGGGGCTACACCTTC. This encodes CASSLDGGGGPGGYTF. The variable domain in full, with the rest retrieved from reference TRBV5-4 and TRBJ1-2, is ETGVTQSPTHLIKTRGQQVTLRCSSQSGHNTVSWYQQALGQGPQFIFQYYREEENGRGNFPPRFSGLQFPNYSSELNVNALELDDSALYLCASSLDGGGGPGGYTFGSGTRLTVV.

In its sample, this clone was seen a few times. This sequence joins TRBV7-8 and TRBJ2-3; D perhaps matches TRBD2 (6 bases). V lost 6 bases, J lost 2 bases, and 12 bases lay in between. Germline CDR1 reads SGHVS; CDR2 reads FQNEAQ. The CDR3 is 14 amino acids. The CDR3 reads CASRFGGFTDTQYF. The CDR3 DNA sequence: TGTGCCAGCAGGTTCGGGGGATTCACAGATACGCAGTATTTT.

The chain couples TRBV9 to TRBJ1-2; 9 bases are a match to TRBD1. This CDR3 has 15 amino acids. The V gene end was trimmed by 0 bases and the J gene end by 4 bases; junction bases not matched to a gene: 4. Germline loops: CDR1 SGDLS, CDR2 YYNGEE. CDR3 in DNA: TGTGCCAGCAGCGTAGCGGGACAGGGCCTCTATGGCTACACCTTC. Encoded protein: CASSVAGQGLYGYTF.

V gene TRBV6-5 combines with J gene TRBJ2-2; TRBD1 agrees at 7 bases. Germline values: CDR1 MNHEY, CDR2 SVGAGI. The CDR3 runs to 11 residues. V shed 7 bases and J 8 bases; nucleotides not matched to a gene: 1. Written as DNA, the CDR3 is TGTGCCAGCACCAGGGGGGGGGAGCTGTTTTTT. Amino acid sequence: CASTRGGELFF.

The genes are TRBV5-1 and TRBJ2-5, with 11 bases identical to TRBD2. Judging by the DNA end, TRBJ2-7 fits better; the J call may be wrong. Germline V gives CDR1 SGHRS, CDR2 YFSETQ. There are 20 residues in the CDR3. CDR3 loop: CASSLLGTVTSGIWENEQYF. The CDR3 DNA is TGCGCCAGCAGCTTGTTGGGAACAGTGACTAGCGGGATCTGGGAAAACGAGCAGTACTTC.

V and J are TRBV6-5 and TRBJ2-7; 8 bases map to TRBD2. With V trimmed by 6 bases and J by 7 bases, 8 bases remained unmatched. This CDR3 spans 13 amino acids. Looked up from germline, CDR1 is MNHEY and CDR2 is SVGAGI. The chain's CDR3 is CASRAGGRREQYF. CDR3 nucleotides: TGTGCCAGCAGGGCGGGGGGTCGGCGGGAGCAGTACTTC.

This rearrangement joins TRBV13 to TRBJ1-1; TRBD1 matches at 7 bases. The CDR3 has 15 amino acids. Per germline, CDR1 PRHDT and CDR2 FYEKMQ (reference sequence). J lost 0 bases, V lost 5 bases, and 6 bases had no gene match. This CDR3 is CASSPSGQMNTEAFF. DNA of the CDR3: TGTGCCAGCAGCCCCTCGGGACAGATGAACACTGAAGCTTTCTTT.

This sequence joins TRBV15 and TRBJ2-7; the match to TRBD1 covers 11 bases. The CDR3 is 13 residues long. Per germline, CDR1 LNHNV and CDR2 YYDKDF (reference sequence). J was trimmed by 3 bases and V by 9 bases; bases with no gene match: 4. Here the CDR3 DNA reads TGTGCCACTCGGACAGGGGGCGACTACGAGCAGTACTTC. Translating gives CATRTGGDYEQYF. Full variable domain (rest looked up from reference TRBV15 and TRBJ2-7): DAMVIQNPRYQVTQFGKPVTLSCSQTLNHNVMYWYQQKSSQAPKLLFHYYDKDFNNEADTPDNFQSRRPNTSFCFLDIRSPGLGDTAMYLCATRTGGDYEQYFGPGTRLTVT.

The chain combines TRBV19 with TRBJ1-2, with 7 bases matching TRBD1. Germline V CDR1 and CDR2: LNHDA, SQIVND (reference sequence). The J segment lost 5 bases and the V segment lost 5 bases, leaving 8 bases of the junction unmatched. This CDR3 has 14 amino acids. The CDR3 sequence is CASSSMGQFYGYTF. The CDR3 region has the DNA TGTGCCAGTAGTTCAATGGGACAGTTTTATGGCTACACCTTC.

The chain combines TRBV6-1 with TRBJ1-1, with no clear D. CDR3 size: 13 residues. V was shortened by 4 bases and J by 5 bases, with 11 bases between the two germline ends. CDR1 is MNHNS and CDR2 is SASEGT in the germline V gene. The CDR3 DNA reads TGTGCCAGCAGTGTAGGCGGCGGAACTGAAGCTTTCTTT. Protein sequence: CASSVGGGTEAFF.

The chain links TRBV7-2 to TRBJ1-3, with 7 nucleotides matching TRBD1. The CDR3 consists of 16 residues. Germline V gene data show CDR1 as SGHTA and CDR2 as FQGNSA. Losses at the gene ends were 5 bases for V and 6 bases for J; bases not matched to a gene: 13. The CDR3 sequence is CASSPRDRGYENTIYF. The CDR3 bases are TGTGCCAGCAGCCCCAGGGACAGAGGATATGAAAACACCATATATTTT.

This rearrangement joins TRBV14 to TRBJ1-1; tentatively, D is TRBD1 (6 bases). The germline V gene encodes CDR1 SGHDN and CDR2 FVKESK. V lost 5 bases to trimming and J lost 1 base, with 8 bases between them. This CDR3 is built from 13 residues. In DNA form, the CDR3 reads TGTGCCAGCAGCGGACAGCCGAACACTGAAGCTTTCTTT. It specifies CASSGQPNTEAFF. Together with reference TRBV14 and TRBJ1-1, the CDR3 gives the full variable domain: EAGVTQFPSHSVIEKGQTVTLRCDPISGHDNLYWYRRVMGKEIKFLLHFVKESKQDESGMPNNRFLAERTGGTYSTLKVQPAELEDSGVYFCASSGQPNTEAFFGQGTRLTVV.

The gene calls are TRBV10-2 and TRBJ2-1, with TRBD2 matching over 11 bases. V gave up 6 bases and J gave up 5 bases; unmatched junction bases: 6. In germline, CDR1 is WSHSY, CDR2 SAAADI. The CDR3 length is 15 residues. The CDR3 sequence is CASSEGLAVNNEQFF. CDR3 sequence (DNA): TGCGCCAGCAGCGAGGGACTAGCGGTGAACAATGAGCAGTTCTTC.

The sample holds a few counts of this clone. The chain carries TRBV5-1 and TRBJ1-6; 7 positions match TRBD1. Germline V gene data show CDR1 as SGHRS and CDR2 as YFSETQ. J lost 8 bases, V lost 0 bases, and 2 bases had no gene match. The CDR3 contains 14 residues. The CDR3 region is CASSLGDRDSPLHF. The CDR3 nucleotides are TGCGCCAGCAGCTTGGGGGACAGAGATTCACCCCTCCACTTT.

The chain uses TRBV6-6 and TRBJ2-2; TRBD1 might be the D (7 bases). The V end was cut by 5 bases, the J end by 5 bases, with 12 bases between. The germline V gene has CDR1 MNHNY and CDR2 SVGAGI (reference sequence). CDR3 size: 14 residues. The CDR3 coding sequence is TGTGCCAGCAGTGCGGGACAGAGTACCGGGGAGCTGTTTTTT. It encodes CASSAGQSTGELFF.

This chain's CDR3 is CASSSIGGRADTQYF. CDR3 DNA sequence: TGTGCCAGCAGCTCCATCGGGGGGCGAGCAGATACGCAGTATTTT. The J gene is TRBJ2-3, the V gene TRBV5-4, with a weak D call TRBD2 (7 bases). The V end was cut by 3 bases, the J end by 4 bases, with 15 bases between. The V gene's germline CDR1 is SGHNT and CDR2 YYREEE (reference sequence). CDR3 length: 15 residues.

The CDR3: CASSFPGTYNEQFF. DNA for the CDR3: TGTGCCAGTAGTTTCCCCGGGACCTACAATGAGCAGTTCTTC. The chain couples TRBV19 to TRBJ2-1, with D possibly matching TRBD2 (5 bases). CDR3 size: 14 residues. Germline V gene lookup returns CDR1 LNHDA and CDR2 SQIVND (reference sequence). V was trimmed by 5 bases and J by 2 bases, leaving 10 bases between them. The whole variable domain, filled in from reference TRBV19 and TRBJ2-1, reads DGGITQSPKYLFRKEGQNVTLSCEQNLNHDAMYWYRQDPGQGLRLIYYSQIVNDFQKGDIAEGYSVSREKKESFPLTVTSAQKNPTAFYLCASSFPGTYNEQFFGPGTRLTVL.

This clone appeared a few times. The chain couples TRBV7-8 to TRBJ1-6; 7 bases line up with TRBD1. The J segment lost 7 bases and the V segment lost 1 base, leaving 4 bases of the junction unmatched. The CDR3 sequence is 15 residues long. The germline CDR1 and CDR2 sequences are SGHVS and FQNEAQ. CDR3 coding DNA: TGTGCCAGCAGCTTAGGAGGGACAGAGAATTCACCCCTCCACTTT. It translates to CASSLGGTENSPLHF. Full variable domain (outside the CDR3, taken from reference TRBV7-8 and TRBJ1-6): GAGVSQSPRYKVAKRGQDVALRCDPISGHVSLFWYQQALGQGPEFLTYFQNEAQLDKSGLPSDRFFAERPEGSVSTLKIQRTQQEDSAVYLCASSLGGTENSPLHFGNGTRLTVT.